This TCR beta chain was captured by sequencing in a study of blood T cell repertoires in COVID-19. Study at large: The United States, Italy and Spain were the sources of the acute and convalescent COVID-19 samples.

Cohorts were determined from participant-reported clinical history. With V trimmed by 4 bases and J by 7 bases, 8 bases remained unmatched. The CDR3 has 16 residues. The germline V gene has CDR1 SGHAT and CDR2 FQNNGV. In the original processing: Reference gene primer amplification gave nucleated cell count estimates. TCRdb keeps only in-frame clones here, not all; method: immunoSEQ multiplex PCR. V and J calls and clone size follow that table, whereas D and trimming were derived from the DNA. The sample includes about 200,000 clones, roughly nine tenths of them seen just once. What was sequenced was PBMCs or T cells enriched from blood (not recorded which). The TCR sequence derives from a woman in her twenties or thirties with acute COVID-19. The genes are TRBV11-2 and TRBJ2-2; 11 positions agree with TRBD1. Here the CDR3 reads CASSSRTGGAGGELFF. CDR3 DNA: TGTGCCAGCAGCTCCAGGACAGGGGGCGCCGGCGGGGAGCTGTTTTTT. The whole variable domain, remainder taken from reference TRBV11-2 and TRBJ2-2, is EAGVAQSPRYKIIEKRQSVAFWCNPISGHATLYWYQQILGQGPKLLIQFQNNGVVDDSQLPKDRFSAERLKGVDSTLKIQPAKLEDSAVYLCASSSRTGGAGGELFFGEGSRLTVL.